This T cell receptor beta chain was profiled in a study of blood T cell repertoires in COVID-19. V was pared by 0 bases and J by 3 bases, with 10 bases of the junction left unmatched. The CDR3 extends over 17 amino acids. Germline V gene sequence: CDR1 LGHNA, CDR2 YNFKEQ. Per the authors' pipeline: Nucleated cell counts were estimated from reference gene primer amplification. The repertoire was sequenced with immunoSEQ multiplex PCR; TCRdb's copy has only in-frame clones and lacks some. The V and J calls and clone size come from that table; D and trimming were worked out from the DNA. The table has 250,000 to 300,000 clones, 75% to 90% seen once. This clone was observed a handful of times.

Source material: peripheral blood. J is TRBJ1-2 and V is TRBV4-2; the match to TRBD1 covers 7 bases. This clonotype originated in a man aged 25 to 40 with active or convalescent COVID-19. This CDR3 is CASSQDKRTGTHYGYTF. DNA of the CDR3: TGTGCCAGCAGCCAAGATAAGCGGACAGGCACCCACTATGGCTACACCTTC.